The rows below give T cell receptor beta chains drawn from one sample of a study of STAT3 mutations in large granular lymphocyte leukemia. Profiled with immunoSEQ multiplex PCR; TCRdb holds only in-frame clones, not every one. Among about 15,000 clones listed, 84% were seen once. Input material: peripheral blood mononuclear cells. These receptors originate from a man aged 50 to 59 with T-cell large granular lymphocyte leukemia. Some clones in this sample may be carry-over from other donors' samples. The CDR3 runs from the conserved cysteine through the conserved F or W. The order of the fields is V gene, clone size, J gene, D gene, CDR3 DNA, CDR3 protein. A D gene is named only where the DNA matches it firmly. Expanded clones get a size class; other rows say once, few or many, or leave the size out.

TRBV4-1,-,TRBJ2-2,-,TGCGCCAGCAGCCAAGATCACAGGGTCCACGGGGAGCTGTTTTTT,CASSQDHRVHGELFF
TRBV4-2,-,TRBJ2-5,TRBD2,TGTGCCAGCAGCCAAGAAGGGACTAGCGGGCCGCAAGAGACCCAGTACTTC,CASSQEGTSGPQETQYF
TRBV4-1,-,TRBJ2-5,-,TGCGCCAGCAGCCAATGGGGCGGGGGCCCGCAAGAGACCCAGTACTTC,CASSQWGGGPQETQYF
TRBV19,once,TRBJ1-2,-,TGTGCCAGTACCCCCCCTCAGGCGACGAGTGGCTACACCTTC,CASTPPQATSGYTF
TRBV10-3,-,TRBJ1-2,-,TGTGCCATCAGTGAGTCGGAGGGAGACTATGGCTACACCTTC,CAISESEGDYGYTF
TRBV4-2,-,TRBJ2-3,-,TGTGCCAGCAGCCAAGAGGCTTTTCGGGGTACGCAGTATTTT,CASSQEAFRGTQYF
TRBV9,-,TRBJ2-3,-,TGTGCCAGCAGCGTAGGGTTCCTAACTAGCACAGATACGCAGTATTTT,CASSVGFLTSTDTQYF
TRBV7-9,-,TRBJ2-7,-,TGTGCCAGCAGCTTAGGGGCGTGGAGCTCCTACGAGCAGTACTTC,CASSLGAWSSYEQYF
TRBV7-9,-,TRBJ2-1,-,TGTGCCAGCAGCCGTACTAGGAGCTCCTACAATGAGCAGTTCTTC,CASSRTRSSYNEQFF
TRBV2,few,TRBJ2-1,-,TGTGCCAGCAGTGTTGGACAGTCCGACAATGAGCAGTTCTTC,CASSVGQSDNEQFF
TRBV19,-,TRBJ1-2,-,TGTGCCAGTAGTATAGGGGGGCGCCTCTATGGCTACACCTTC,CASSIGGRLYGYTF
TRBV14,-,TRBJ2-1,-,TGTGCCAGCAGCGGGGGGGCTCGACGGGAGCAGTTCTTC,CASSGGARREQFF
TRBV27,-,TRBJ1-2,-,TGTGCCAGCAGTTCTGAAGCCATGAACTATGGCTACACCTTC,CASSSEAMNYGYTF
TRBV18,-,TRBJ2-3,-,TGTGCCAGCTCACCGAACCTTGGACTAGAGGGGGGCACAGATACGCAGTATTTT,CASSPNLGLEGGTDTQYF
TRBV11-2,-,TRBJ2-7,-,TGTGCCAGCAGCTTAGGCAGTAGCTACGAGCAGTACTTC,CASSLGSSYEQYF
TRBV4-3,-,TRBJ1-3,TRBD1,TGCGCCAGCAGCCAAGAGGAGGGCAGGGGGCGAGGAAACACCATATATTTT,CASSQEEGRGRGNTIYF
TRBV15,-,TRBJ1-5,-,TGTGCCACCAGCAGAGACTGGCCTAATCAGCCCCAGCATTTT,CATSRDWPNQPQHF
TRBV5-1,-,TRBJ2-3,-,TGCGCCAGCAGCTCCTTTGAATCGGACCCGCAGTATTTT,CASSSFESDPQYF
TRBV30,-,TRBJ2-7,TRBD2,TGTGCCTGGAGTTCGGGACTAGCGGGTAGGGACGAGCAGTACTTC,CAWSSGLAGRDEQYF
TRBV2,-,TRBJ2-5,TRBD2,TGTGCCAGCAGTGAGACTAGCTGGGAGACCCAGTACTTC,CASSETSWETQYF